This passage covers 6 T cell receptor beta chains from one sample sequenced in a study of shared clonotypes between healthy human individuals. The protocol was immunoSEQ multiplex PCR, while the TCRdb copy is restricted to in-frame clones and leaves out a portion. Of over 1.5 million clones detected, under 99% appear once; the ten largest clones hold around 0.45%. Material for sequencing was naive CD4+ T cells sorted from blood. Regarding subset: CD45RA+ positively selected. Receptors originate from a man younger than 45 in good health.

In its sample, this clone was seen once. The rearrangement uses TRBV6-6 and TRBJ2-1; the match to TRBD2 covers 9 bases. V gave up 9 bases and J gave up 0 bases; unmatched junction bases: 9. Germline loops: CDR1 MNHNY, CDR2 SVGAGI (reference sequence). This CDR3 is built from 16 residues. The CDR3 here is CASLSSGVSSYNEQFF. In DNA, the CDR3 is TGTGCCAGTTTATCTAGCGGGGTGAGCTCCTACAATGAGCAGTTCTTC.

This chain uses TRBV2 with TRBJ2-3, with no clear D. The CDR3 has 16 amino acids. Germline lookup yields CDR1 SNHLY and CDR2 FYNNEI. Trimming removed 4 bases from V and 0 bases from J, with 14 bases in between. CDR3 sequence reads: CASSANSPPSTDTQYF. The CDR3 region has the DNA TGTGCCAGCAGTGCGAATAGTCCGCCTAGCACAGATACGCAGTATTTT.

DNA for the CDR3: TGTGCCATCGCGTCCGGGACAGGGGGTGAAAAACTGTTTTTT. This sequence encodes CAIASGTGGEKLFF. The V gene is TRBV10-3, the J gene TRBJ1-4; 11 bases map to TRBD1. This CDR3 contains 14 residues. V trimming: 8 bases; J trimming: 7 bases; junction bases outside the gene matches: 6. The V gene's germline CDR1 is ENHRY and CDR2 SYGVKD.

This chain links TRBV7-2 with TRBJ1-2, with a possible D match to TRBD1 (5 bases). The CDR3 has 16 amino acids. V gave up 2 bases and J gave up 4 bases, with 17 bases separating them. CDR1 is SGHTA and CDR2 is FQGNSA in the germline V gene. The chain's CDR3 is CASSLTWEGWSYGYTF. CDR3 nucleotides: TGTGCCAGCAGCTTAACTTGGGAGGGGTGGTCCTATGGCTACACCTTC.

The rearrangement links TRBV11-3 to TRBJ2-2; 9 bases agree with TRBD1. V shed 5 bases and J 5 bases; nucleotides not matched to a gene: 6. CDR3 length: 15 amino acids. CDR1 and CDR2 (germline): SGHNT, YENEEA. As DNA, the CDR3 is TGTGCCAGCAGCAAGGGACAGGGTGGGACCGGGGAGCTGTTTTTT. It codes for CASSKGQGGTGELFF.

CDR3 DNA: TGCAGCGTTGAATTTATACGGCAAGAGACCCAGTACTTC. This gives the protein CSVEFIRQETQYF. The gene calls are TRBV29-1 and TRBJ2-5, with unresolved D. V lost 2 bases to trimming and J lost 2 bases, with 9 bases between them. The CDR3 is 13 residues long. The germline V gene encodes CDR1 SQVTM and CDR2 ANQGSEA.